This T cell receptor beta chain was captured by sequencing in a study of OX40 agonist ivuxolimab in advanced cancers. Overall study findings and caveats: The mean number of expanded clones was higher in CD8+ T cells than in CD4+.

On this clone: What it binds is not known.

Here immunoSEQ multiplex PCR was the method, and the copy in TCRdb shows in-frame clones only, minus some. The table lists roughly 68,000 clones, roughly 90% of them singletons, with roughly 1% in the top ten. V was clipped by 3 bases and J by 5 bases; unmatched bases: 5. The CDR3 extends over 14 amino acids. Germline assignment: CDR1 LNHDA and CDR2 SQIVND (reference sequence). J is TRBJ2-7 and V is TRBV19; 9 nucleotides agree with TRBD1. The specimen was CD4+ or CD8+ T cells sorted from blood, collected in a trial of the OX40 agonist ivuxolimab. The origin of this receptor is an adult with an advanced solid tumor such as melanoma, head and neck, liver or kidney cancer. The CDR3 DNA sequence: TGTGCCAGTAGTATGAGTTGGACAGGGGACGAGCAGTACTTC. Its translation is CASSMSWTGDEQYF.